The clone carrying this T cell receptor beta chain was counted between two and nine times. The V gene lost 5 bases and the J gene lost 5 bases, with 10 bases spanning the gap. Germline-derived CDR1 and CDR2 are MNHEY and SMNVEV (reference sequence). There are 14 residues in the CDR3. The sample belongs to a study of cytomegalovirus exposure and HLA in healthy donors. Assay: immunoSEQ multiplex PCR; the TCRdb copy retains only in-frame clones and omits some. The sample consists of roughly 330,000 clones, about nine tenths of them appearing once. J is TRBJ1-6 and V is TRBV27; possible D gene TRBD1, 6 bases. The TCR sequence derives from a woman in her twenties or thirties in good health and CMV-seropositive. Sequenced: PBMCs. Written as DNA, the CDR3 is TGTGCCAGCAGTCCTTACAGGGATAATTCACCCCTCCACTTT. Its translation is CASSPYRDNSPLHF.